The present TCR beta chain was sequenced within a study of T cells in Graves' hyperthyroidism and ophthalmopathy. Overall study results and limits: Ophthalmopathy and stable hyperthyroidism were separated by a 13 V-J model.

Amplification of TCR beta CDR3 regions was performed using RNA transcripts as template. A first-round RT-PCR of the TCR CDR3 used the HTBI primer set. TCRdb re-called the multiplex PCR reads with MiXCR, one entry per CDR3 protein. The repertoire holds 800,000 or so distinct CDR3 sequences, with about two fifths as singletons. Patients counted as stable if ophthalmopathy did not develop within 18 months. Pregnant or lactating patients were excluded, as were those with uncontrolled infection or other autoimmune disease. Together with thyroid ultrasound, orbital computed tomography, serum thyroxine and TRAb, clinical symptoms were used for diagnoses. Per the germline V gene, CDR1 is SGHTA and CDR2 is FQGNSA. The CDR3 is 15 amino acids. A word on this clonotype: Its specificity is unknown. At one end the junction does not follow the germline gene, possibly because of a read error.

The TCR was taken from a man aged 18 to 29 with Graves' hyperthyroidism. The chain uses TRBV7-2 and TRBJ2-7; 11 bases map to TRBD2. The sample taken for sequencing was blood. The CDR3 protein is CASGSGTSGPYGQYF. The CDR3 nucleotides read TGTGCCAGCGGCTCCGGGACTAGCGGCCCCTACGGGCAGTACTTC.